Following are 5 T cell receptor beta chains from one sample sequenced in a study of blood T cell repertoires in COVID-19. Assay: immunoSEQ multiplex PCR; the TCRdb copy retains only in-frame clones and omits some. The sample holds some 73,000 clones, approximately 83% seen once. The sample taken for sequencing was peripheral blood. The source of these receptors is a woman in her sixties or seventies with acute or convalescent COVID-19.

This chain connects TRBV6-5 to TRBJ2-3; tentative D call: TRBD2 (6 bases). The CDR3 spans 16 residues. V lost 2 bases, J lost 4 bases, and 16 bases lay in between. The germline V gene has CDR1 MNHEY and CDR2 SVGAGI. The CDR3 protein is CASSYSQSGGADTQYF. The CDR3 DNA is TGTGCCAGCAGTTACAGCCAAAGCGGAGGGGCAGATACGCAGTATTTT.

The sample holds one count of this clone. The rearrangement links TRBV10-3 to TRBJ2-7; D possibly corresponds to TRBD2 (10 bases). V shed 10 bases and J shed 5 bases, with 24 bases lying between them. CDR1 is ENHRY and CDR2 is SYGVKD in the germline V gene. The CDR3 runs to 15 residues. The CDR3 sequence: CATGQGAGGSHEQYF. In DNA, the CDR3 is TGTGCCACGGGACAGGGAGCGGGAGGGTCCCACGAGCAGTACTTC.

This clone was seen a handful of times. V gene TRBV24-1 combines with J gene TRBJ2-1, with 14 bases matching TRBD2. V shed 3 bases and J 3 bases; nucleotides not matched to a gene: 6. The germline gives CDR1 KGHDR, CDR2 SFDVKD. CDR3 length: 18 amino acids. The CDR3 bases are TGTGCCACCAGTGATCCCGGGACTAGCGGGAGTCGCTACAATGAGCAGTTCTTC. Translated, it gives CATSDPGTSGSRYNEQFF.

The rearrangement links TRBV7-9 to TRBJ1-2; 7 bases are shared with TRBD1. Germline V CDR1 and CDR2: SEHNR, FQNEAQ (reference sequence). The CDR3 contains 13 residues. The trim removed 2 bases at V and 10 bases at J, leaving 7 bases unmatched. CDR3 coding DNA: TGTGCCAGCAGCTTACAGGGGGTCGCGGACTACACCTTC. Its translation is CASSLQGVADYTF.

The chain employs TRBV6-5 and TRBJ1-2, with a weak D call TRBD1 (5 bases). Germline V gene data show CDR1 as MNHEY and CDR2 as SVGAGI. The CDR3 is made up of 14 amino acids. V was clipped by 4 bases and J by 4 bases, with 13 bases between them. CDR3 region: CASSSRDGGYGYTF. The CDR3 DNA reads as TGTGCCAGCAGTTCCCGGGACGGGGGCTATGGCTACACCTTC.